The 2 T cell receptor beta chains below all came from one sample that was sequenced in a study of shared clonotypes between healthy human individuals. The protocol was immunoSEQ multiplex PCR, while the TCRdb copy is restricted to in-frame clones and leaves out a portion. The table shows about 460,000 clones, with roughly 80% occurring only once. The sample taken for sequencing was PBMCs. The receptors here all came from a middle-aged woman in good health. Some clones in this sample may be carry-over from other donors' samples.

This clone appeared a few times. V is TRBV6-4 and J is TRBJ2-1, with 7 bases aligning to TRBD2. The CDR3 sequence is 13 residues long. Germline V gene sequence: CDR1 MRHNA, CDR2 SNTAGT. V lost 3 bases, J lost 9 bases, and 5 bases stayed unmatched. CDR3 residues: CASSEEGRAEQFF. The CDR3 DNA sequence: TGTGCCAGCAGTGAGGAGGGGAGGGCTGAGCAGTTCTTC.

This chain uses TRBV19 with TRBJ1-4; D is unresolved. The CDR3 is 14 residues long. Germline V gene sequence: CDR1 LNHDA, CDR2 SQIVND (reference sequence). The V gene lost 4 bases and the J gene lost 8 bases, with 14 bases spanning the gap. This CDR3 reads CASSRGWSGEKLFF. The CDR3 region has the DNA TGTGCCAGTAGTAGAGGATGGTCGGGGGAAAAACTGTTTTTT.